The present T cell receptor (beta chain) was sequenced within a study of blood T cell repertoires in COVID-19 (TCRdb year 2020). Regarding the research as a whole: Collaborator samples came from the United States, Italy and Spain and covered acute and convalescent phases of COVID-19. The prospective study material was composed of cDNA or gDNA derived from T cells, B-cell-depleted T cells, or PBMCs. Deeply sampled blood TCRbeta repertoires from subjects exposed to, actively infected with, or recovered from COVID-19 were included in the dataset. The repertoires were released in a freely available public database intended as a resource for research on the immune response to SARS-CoV-2. Samples came from the ongoing ImmuneRACE study (first 160 participants) plus 1,254 subjects from 6 global collaborators. A de-identified subject ID, COVID-19 status, age in years and sex were almost always included in the sample metadata. HLA class I and class II types, where available, came from metadata supplied by the sample provider rather than from assay-based typing. Summary of the overall study and its limitations: How much clinical and demographic metadata was included differed by source and by participant, and the metadata was provided uncurated.

One collaborating source in Seattle enrolled patients during active infection and followed them longitudinally through the course of disease. Each collaborating institution followed its own protocols to collect whole blood in K2EDTA tubes. For TCRbeta analysis, collaborators shipped samples in one of three forms: frozen whole blood, isolated PBMCs, or DNA extracted from either of those sample types. Reading the germline V gene gives CDR1 SGHAT and CDR2 FQNNGV. The CDR3 measures 15 amino acids from cysteine to phenylalanine. Only the CDR3 DNA stays, 45 bases, in frame from base 1. Trimming takes 1 base from V and 2 bases from J, and the germline ends sit 11 bases apart. This clone has just one count. The antigen it binds to is not known. Nothing much larger sits one base from this clone, and base qualities are not available. TCRbeta CDR3 regions were amplified from genomic DNA by means of the immunoSEQ Assay, a bias-controlled multiplex PCR. In the source study's methods: The number of nucleated cells in each sample was estimated by amplification of reference gene primers within the assay. Sequence reads were collapsed and filtered to measure the absolute abundance of every unique TCRbeta CDR3 rearrangement. Productive Simpson clonality was computed per sample as the square root of Simpson's diversity index over productive rearrangements. The table comes from immuneACCESS by way of TCRdb, which keeps in-frame sequences with V and J called. Part of the clones is missing from these tables; in studies checked, under half for an unresolved V gene and the rest for unknown reasons. V, J and clone size reflect that table, while D and trimming were determined from the DNA. Recorded for this sample are approximately 140,000 clones; 84% of them occurred a single time. Roughly 8.7% of the sample rests with the top ten.

The receptor's source is a man younger than 40 with COVID-19, enrolled during active disease. Material: peripheral blood. The V gene is TRBV11-2 and the J gene is TRBJ1-2, with no confidently assigned D gene. The nucleotides are TGTGCCAGCAGCTTAGTTTTAGGAGACAACTATGGCTACACCTTC. It encodes CASSLVLGDNYGYTF.